Described below is a single T cell receptor (beta chain) sequence and its context. With 2 bases removed from V and 8 bases from J, the gap between germline ends came to 15 bases. The CDR3 runs 14 residues. Germline loops: CDR1 MGHRA, CDR2 YSYEKL. The data were taken from a study of blood T cell repertoires in COVID-19. Data came from immunoSEQ multiplex PCR; TCRdb stores just in-frame clones and leaves some out. The sample lists about 190,000 clones, roughly 84% occurring once. The receptor was isolated from a woman aged 30 to 39 who had recovered from COVID-19. The chain joins TRBV4-1 to TRBJ1-2, with D perhaps matching TRBD1 (6 bases). The sequenced sample consisted of PBMCs or T cells enriched from blood (not recorded which). The CDR3 nucleotides are TGCGCCAGCAGCCAATCGAGGGGGTTAGGCGGCTACACCTTC. Encoded protein: CASSQSRGLGGYTF.